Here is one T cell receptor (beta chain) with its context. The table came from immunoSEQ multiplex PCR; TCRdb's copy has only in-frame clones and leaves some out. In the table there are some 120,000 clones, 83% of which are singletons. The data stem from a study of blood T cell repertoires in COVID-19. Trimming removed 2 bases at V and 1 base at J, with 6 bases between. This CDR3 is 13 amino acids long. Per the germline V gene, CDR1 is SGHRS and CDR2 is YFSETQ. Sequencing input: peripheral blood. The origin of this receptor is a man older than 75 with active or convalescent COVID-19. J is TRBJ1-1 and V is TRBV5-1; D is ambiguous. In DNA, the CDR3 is TGCGCCAGCAGCTTTTCACAGAACACTGAAGCTTTCTTT. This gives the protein CASSFSQNTEAFF.